This T cell receptor beta chain was identified in a study of blood T cells in healthy people across ages. For the second PCR, which ran for roughly 7 to 11 cycles, a sample-barcoded 5' primer and a J-beta primer mix were used. TCRdb reanalysed the 5' RACE reads using MiXCR and keeps one entry per CDR3 protein. The table lists hundreds of thousands of distinct CDR3 sequences, 40% to 50% of them singletons, with about 21% in the top ten. V dropped 1 base and J dropped 6 bases, with 3 bases sitting between them. From germline, CDR1 is KGHDR and CDR2 SFDVKD. The CDR3 is 12 residues long. The rearrangement joins TRBV24-1 to TRBJ1-5; D uncertain. Material for sequencing was blood. The sequence derives from a man aged 55 to 70 in good health. The CDR3 DNA reads TGTGCCACCAGTGATTTCGGTCAGCCCCAGCATTTT. Translated: CATSDFGQPQHF.